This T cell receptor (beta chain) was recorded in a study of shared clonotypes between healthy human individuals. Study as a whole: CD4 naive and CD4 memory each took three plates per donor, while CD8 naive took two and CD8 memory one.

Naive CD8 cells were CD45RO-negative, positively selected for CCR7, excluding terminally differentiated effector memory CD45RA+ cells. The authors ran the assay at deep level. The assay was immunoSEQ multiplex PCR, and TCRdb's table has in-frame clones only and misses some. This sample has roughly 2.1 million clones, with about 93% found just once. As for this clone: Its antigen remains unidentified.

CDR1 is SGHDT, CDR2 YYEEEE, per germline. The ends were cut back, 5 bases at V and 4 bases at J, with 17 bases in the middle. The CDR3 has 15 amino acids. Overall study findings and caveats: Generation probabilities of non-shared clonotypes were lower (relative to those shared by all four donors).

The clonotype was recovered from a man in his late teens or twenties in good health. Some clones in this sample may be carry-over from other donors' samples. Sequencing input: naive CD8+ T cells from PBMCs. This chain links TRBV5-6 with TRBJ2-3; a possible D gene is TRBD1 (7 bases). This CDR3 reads CASRPTGRWSDTQYF. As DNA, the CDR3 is TGTGCCAGCAGACCGACAGGGAGGTGGTCAGATACGCAGTATTTT.